A single sample is the source of the 14 T cell receptor beta chains below, sequenced in a study of blood T cell repertoires in COVID-19. TCRdb keeps only in-frame clones here, not all; method: immunoSEQ multiplex PCR. This table holds over 350,000 clones, 85% to 90% found once. The specimen sequenced was peripheral blood. The source is a woman aged 25 to 39 with acute or convalescent COVID-19.

This clone showed up just once. V usage is TRBV29-1 and J usage is TRBJ2-5; D might be TRBD1 (5 bases). The V end lost 3 bases, the J end lost 5 bases, and 7 bases lay between the germline ends. The CDR3 is made up of 11 amino acids. CDR1 SQVTM and CDR2 ANQGSEA come from the germline V gene. This chain's CDR3 is CSVDPGETQYF. The CDR3 DNA follows: TGCAGCGTTGATCCAGGGGAGACCCAGTACTTC.

V is TRBV19 and J is TRBJ2-5; D not resolved. This CDR3 is 11 amino acids long. V lost 3 bases and J 3 bases, leaving 2 bases between the germline ends. The germline V gene encodes CDR1 LNHDA and CDR2 SQIVND (reference sequence). CDR3 DNA: TGTGCCAGTAGTATCGAAGAGACCCAGTACTTC. It codes for CASSIEETQYF.

This clone was observed many times. V gene TRBV5-1 combines with J gene TRBJ1-6, with 11 positions matching TRBD1. Germline V lookup: CDR1 SGHRS, CDR2 YFSETQ. There are 16 residues in the CDR3. Trimming removed 1 base from V and 9 bases from J; junction bases left unmatched: 6. This CDR3 is CASSLKGQGASSPLHF. DNA for the CDR3: TGCGCCAGCAGCTTGAAAGGACAGGGGGCTAGTTCACCCCTCCACTTT.

This sequence joins TRBV7-9 and TRBJ1-4; no definite D call. The V gene's germline CDR1 is SEHNR and CDR2 FQNEAQ (reference sequence). Deletions cut 5 bases from V and 7 bases from J, with 8 bases between. This CDR3 is 12 amino acids long. CDR3 coding DNA: TGTGCCAGCAGCCCGGAGGGTGAAAAACTGTTTTTT. It codes for CASSPEGEKLFF.

This sequence joins TRBV5-1 and TRBJ2-2, with D possibly TRBD2 on 6 matching bases. The V end lost 0 bases, the J end lost 2 bases, and 17 bases lay between the germline ends. Germline V gene data show CDR1 as SGHRS and CDR2 as YFSETQ. CDR3 size: 18 residues. CDR3 amino acids: CASSLDGDSRLNTGELFF. CDR3 in DNA: TGCGCCAGCAGCTTGGACGGGGACTCCCGTTTAAACACCGGGGAGCTGTTTTTT. Supplemented by reference TRBV5-1 and TRBJ2-2, the full variable domain reads KAGVTQTPRYLIKTRGQQVTLSCSPISGHRSVSWYQQTPGQGLQFLFEYFSETQRNKGNFPGRFSGRQFSNSRSEMNVSTLELGDSALYLCASSLDGDSRLNTGELFFGEGSRLTVL.

The chain is built from TRBV5-1 and TRBJ1-1; the D is unclear. The CDR3 contains 15 residues. Trimming left V 1 base short and J 4 bases short, with 14 bases between. Germline lookup yields CDR1 SGHRS and CDR2 YFSETQ. Here the CDR3 DNA reads TGCGCCAGCAGCTTGCTCAAACCGGGTTCCACTGAAGCTTTCTTT. It encodes CASSLLKPGSTEAFF.

The V gene is TRBV19, the J gene TRBJ2-7, with a tentative D call TRBD1 (6 bases). CDR1 is LNHDA and CDR2 is SQIVND in the germline V gene (reference sequence). The CDR3 consists of 14 residues. V was clipped by 6 bases and J by 2 bases, with 14 bases between them. The CDR3 is CASSLSTGPYEQYF. Here the CDR3 DNA reads TGTGCCAGTAGCCTCTCGACAGGCCCCTACGAGCAGTACTTC.

This clone was found once. The sample holds other DNA sequences that translate to the same CDR3. This sequence joins TRBV11-2 and TRBJ2-5, with 10 nucleotides matching TRBD2. Germline assignment: CDR1 SGHAT and CDR2 FQNNGV. There are 15 residues in the CDR3. The V and J ends lost 2 bases and 5 bases, in that order; junction bases with no gene match: 5. The CDR3 nucleotides are TGTGCCAGCAGCTTAAGCGGGGGGGCTGGTGAGACCCAGTACTTC. It codes for CASSLSGGAGETQYF.

The V gene is TRBV27, the J gene TRBJ2-2; no definite D call. Trimming removed 5 bases from V and 7 bases from J, with 11 bases in between. CDR1 and CDR2 from the germline V gene are MNHEY and SMNVEV (reference sequence). This CDR3 spans 13 amino acids. Here the CDR3 DNA reads TGTGCCAGCAGTCTACCCCCCGGCGGGGAGCTGTTTTTT. Protein sequence: CASSLPPGGELFF.

The chain employs TRBV29-1 and TRBJ2-3; D gene ambiguous. Trimming cost V 1 base and J 1 base, with 15 bases left between them. The germline V gene encodes CDR1 SQVTM and CDR2 ANQGSEA. The CDR3 runs to 16 residues. CDR3 residues: CSVEAPLPPGTDTQYF. The DNA for the CDR3 is TGCAGCGTTGAAGCCCCCCTTCCGCCGGGCACAGATACGCAGTATTTT.

The V and J genes are TRBV5-1 and TRBJ1-4, with D possibly being TRBD1 (6 bases). This CDR3 spans 18 amino acids. V dropped 2 bases and J dropped 0 bases, with 17 bases sitting between them. The germline gives CDR1 SGHRS, CDR2 YFSETQ. The chain's CDR3 is CASSFTIRTAATNEKLFF. In nucleotides, the CDR3 is TGCGCCAGCAGCTTTACTATTCGGACAGCGGCAACTAATGAAAAACTGTTTTTT.

This chain joins TRBV5-6 and TRBJ2-5; 8 nucleotides agree with TRBD2. V lost 7 bases to trimming and J lost 5 bases; unmatched junction nucleotides: 7. The CDR3 spans 13 residues. Germline loops: CDR1 SGHDT, CDR2 YYEEEE. CDR3 in DNA: TGTGCCAGCTTGCGGCGGGGGGAGGAGACCCAGTACTTC. This codes for CASLRRGEETQYF.

About this clone: Other DNA sequences from this sample encode an identical CDR3 as well. The chain uses TRBV5-1 and TRBJ2-1; 8 nucleotides line up with TRBD1. The V gene end was trimmed by 4 bases and the J gene end by 3 bases; junction bases not matched to a gene: 3. The CDR3 is made up of 14 amino acids. Looked up from germline, CDR1 is SGHRS and CDR2 is YFSETQ. This chain's CDR3 is CASSPGTGYNEQFF. CDR3 in DNA: TGCGCCAGCAGCCCCGGGACAGGCTACAATGAGCAGTTCTTC. The full variable domain, rest sourced from reference TRBV5-1 and TRBJ2-1, is KAGVTQTPRYLIKTRGQQVTLSCSPISGHRSVSWYQQTPGQGLQFLFEYFSETQRNKGNFPGRFSGRQFSNSRSEMNVSTLELGDSALYLCASSPGTGYNEQFFGPGTRLTVL.

The chain is built from TRBV6-5 and TRBJ1-2; 9 nucleotides align to TRBD1. Losses at the gene ends were 6 bases for V and 2 bases for J; bases not matched to a gene: 4. CDR1 is MNHEY, CDR2 SVGAGI, per germline. This CDR3 region has 14 residues. The CDR3 DNA reads as TGTGCCAGCAGCGACAGGGGGACGAACTATGGCTACACCTTC. Its protein product is CASSDRGTNYGYTF.